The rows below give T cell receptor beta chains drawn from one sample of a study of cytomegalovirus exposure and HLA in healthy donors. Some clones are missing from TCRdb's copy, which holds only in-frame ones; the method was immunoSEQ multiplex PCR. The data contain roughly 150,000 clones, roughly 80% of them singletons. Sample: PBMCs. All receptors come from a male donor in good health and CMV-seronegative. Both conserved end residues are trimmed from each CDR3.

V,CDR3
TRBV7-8,ASSLVGQGSLSGANVLT
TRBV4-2,ASSQERSGYEQY
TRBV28,ASSLPWDRGQPQH
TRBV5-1,ASVPGQGSPETQY
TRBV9,ASSVGGRDTGELF
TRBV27,ASSWTGRYNEQF
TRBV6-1,ASLPSGSSYNEQF
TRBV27,ASRGLDRGLYEQY
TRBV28,ASSTSDSTYEQY
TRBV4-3,ASSLHEAGTGELF
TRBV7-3,ASSLTGTPQSNTGELF
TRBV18,ASSPQTGAGMNTEAF
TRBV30,AWMRFSTDTQY
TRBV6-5,ASSYGAGAKNIQY
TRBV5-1,ASSLGEAGGSNQPQH
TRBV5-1,ASSLEGLDGYT
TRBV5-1,ASSLTTGFLDTQY
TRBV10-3,AIISGLGNTEAF
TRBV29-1,SVGISGGTQY
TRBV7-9,ASSLSGGYTEAF
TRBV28,ASIGAGGWETQY
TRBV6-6,ASSYDSYGYP
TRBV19,ASSIDKSRQPQH
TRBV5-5,ASSAATGRKEPSGANVLT
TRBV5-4,ASSLAKGQVVKLF
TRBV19,ASSMWGENTEAF
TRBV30,AWNRLSVSDTIY
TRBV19,ASGQSFNQPQH
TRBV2,ASSSEVNTEAF
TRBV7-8,ASSLTSGSSDTQY
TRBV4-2,ASSQSLAGAVETQY
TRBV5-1,ASSPTSGSTSYNEQF
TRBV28,ASSPGTVNTEAF
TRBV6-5,ASSRGQGANTEAF
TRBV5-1,ASSLAGWQAGETQY
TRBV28,ASSLSRQLGRYGYT
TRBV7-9,ASSLGGLVQEQY
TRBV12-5,ASSSRPRTGREENTEAF
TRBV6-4,ASSGTQNTDTQY
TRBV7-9,ASSRTGGGNTIY
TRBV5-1,ASSLGAGGGETQY
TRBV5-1,ASSLEGTGAADTQY
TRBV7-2,ASSLVGRWGRGGPDTQY
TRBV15,ATSRVGGSGANVLT
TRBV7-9,ASSLSGTGMIEKLF
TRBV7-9,SSSLDVNEQY
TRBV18,ASSPSGNEQF
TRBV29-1,SVETGVSTYEQY
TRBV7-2,ASSPGLANTYEQY
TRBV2,ASSWGQGANQPQH
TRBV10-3,AISEPDSYTEAF
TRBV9,ASTKTGEGYGYT